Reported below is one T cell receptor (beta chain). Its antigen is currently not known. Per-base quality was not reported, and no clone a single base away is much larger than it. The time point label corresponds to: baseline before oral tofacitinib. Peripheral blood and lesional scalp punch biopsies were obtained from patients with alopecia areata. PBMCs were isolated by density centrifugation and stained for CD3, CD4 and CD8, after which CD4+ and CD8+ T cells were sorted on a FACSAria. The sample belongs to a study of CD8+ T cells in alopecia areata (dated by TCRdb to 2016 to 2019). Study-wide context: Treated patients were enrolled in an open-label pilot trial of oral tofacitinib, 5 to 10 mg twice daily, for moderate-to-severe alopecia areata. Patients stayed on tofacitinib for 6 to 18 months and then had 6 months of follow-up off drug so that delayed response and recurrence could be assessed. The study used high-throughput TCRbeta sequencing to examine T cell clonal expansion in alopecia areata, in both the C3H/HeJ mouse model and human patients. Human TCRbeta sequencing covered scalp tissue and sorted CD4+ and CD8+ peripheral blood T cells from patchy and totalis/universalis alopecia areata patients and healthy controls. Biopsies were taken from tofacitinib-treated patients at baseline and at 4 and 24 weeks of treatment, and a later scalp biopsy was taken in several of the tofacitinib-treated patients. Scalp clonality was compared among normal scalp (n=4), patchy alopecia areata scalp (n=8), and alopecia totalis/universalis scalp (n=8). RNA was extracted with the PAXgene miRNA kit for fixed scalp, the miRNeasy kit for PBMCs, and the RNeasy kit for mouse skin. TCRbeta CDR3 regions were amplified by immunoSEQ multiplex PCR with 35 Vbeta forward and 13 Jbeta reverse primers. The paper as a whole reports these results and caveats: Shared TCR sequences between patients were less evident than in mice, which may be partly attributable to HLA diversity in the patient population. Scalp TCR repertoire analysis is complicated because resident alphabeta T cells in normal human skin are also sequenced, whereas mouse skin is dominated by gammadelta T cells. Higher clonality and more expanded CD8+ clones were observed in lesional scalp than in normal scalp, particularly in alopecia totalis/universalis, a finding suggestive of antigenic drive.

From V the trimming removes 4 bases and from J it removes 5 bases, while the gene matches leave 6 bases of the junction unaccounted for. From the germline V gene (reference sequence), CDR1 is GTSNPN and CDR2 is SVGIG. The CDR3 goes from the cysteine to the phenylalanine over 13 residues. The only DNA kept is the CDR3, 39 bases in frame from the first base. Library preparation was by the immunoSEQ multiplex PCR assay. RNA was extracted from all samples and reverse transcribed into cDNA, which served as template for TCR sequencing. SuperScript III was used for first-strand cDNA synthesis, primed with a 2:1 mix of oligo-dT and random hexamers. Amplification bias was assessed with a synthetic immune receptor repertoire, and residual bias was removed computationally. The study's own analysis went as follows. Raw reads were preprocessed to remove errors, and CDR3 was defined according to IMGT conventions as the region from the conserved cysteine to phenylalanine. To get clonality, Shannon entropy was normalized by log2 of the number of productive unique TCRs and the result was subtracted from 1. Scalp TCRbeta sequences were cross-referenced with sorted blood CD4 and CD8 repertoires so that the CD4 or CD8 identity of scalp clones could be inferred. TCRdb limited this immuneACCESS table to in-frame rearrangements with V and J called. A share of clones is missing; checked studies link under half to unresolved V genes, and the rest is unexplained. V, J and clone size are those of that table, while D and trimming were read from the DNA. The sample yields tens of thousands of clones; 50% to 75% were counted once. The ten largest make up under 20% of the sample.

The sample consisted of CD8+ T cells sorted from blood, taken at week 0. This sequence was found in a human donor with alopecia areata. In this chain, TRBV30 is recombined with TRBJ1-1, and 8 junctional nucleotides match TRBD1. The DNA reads TGTGCCTGGACAGGGGGCCTGGGGACTGAAGCTTTCTTT. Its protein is CAWTGGLGTEAFF.